The 14 T cell receptor beta chains reported below all come from one sample, sequenced in a study of lymphopenia after photon versus proton radiotherapy. The table came from immunoSEQ multiplex PCR; TCRdb's copy has only in-frame clones and leaves some out. The sample consists of roughly 45,000 clones, around 86% of them appearing once. The source was peripheral blood, collected from a patient treated with photon-based radiotherapy. The receptors shown here come from a man aged 35 to 55 with gastric cancer.

The table lists this clone with a count of one. J is TRBJ2-7 and V is TRBV2; tentative D call: TRBD2 (5 bases). Germline V gene sequence: CDR1 SNHLY, CDR2 FYNNEI. Trimming stripped 4 bases from V and 0 bases from J, with 10 bases between. This CDR3 region has 14 residues. The CDR3 DNA is TGTGCCAGCAGTGTTCGAGGGAGCTCCTACGAGCAGTACTTC. This translates into CASSVRGSSYEQYF.

This CDR3 is CAIGTSGGADTQYF. CDR3 DNA: TGTGCCATCGGGACTAGCGGGGGGGCAGATACGCAGTATTTT. The chain employs TRBV2 and TRBJ2-3; 16 bases align to TRBD2. Germline CDR1 reads SNHLY; CDR2 reads FYNNEI. The junction had 2 bases not matched to a gene; V was cut back by 10 bases and J by 4 bases. CDR3 length: 14 residues.

The gene calls are TRBV7-3 and TRBJ2-1, with D maybe TRBD1 (6 bases). The germline gives CDR1 SGHTA, CDR2 FQGTGA. V lost 5 bases to trimming and J lost 9 bases, with 14 bases between them. This CDR3 region has 13 residues. For the CDR3, the DNA is TGTGCCAGCAGCCGGTTACAGGGTGGTGAGCAGTTCTTC. Amino acids: CASSRLQGGEQFF.

The rearrangement uses TRBV11-2 and TRBJ2-7, with TRBD2 identical over 10 bases. With 5 bases clipped from V and 2 bases from J, the junction kept 15 bases outside the gene matches. Germline values: CDR1 SGHAT, CDR2 FQNNGV. The CDR3 loop spans 18 amino acids. The CDR3 region is CASSIPVWERGGTYEQYF. The CDR3 coding sequence is TGTGCCAGCAGCATCCCGGTGTGGGAGCGGGGGGGAACCTACGAGCAGTACTTC.

The V call is TRBV7-2, the J call TRBJ1-2; 7 bases are shared with TRBD1. There are 15 residues in the CDR3. V lost 6 bases to trimming and J lost 6 bases; unmatched junction nucleotides: 13. Germline loops: CDR1 SGHTA, CDR2 FQGNSA. DNA of the CDR3: TGTGCCAGCAGGAGGGGGCTGGAAGGTTGCCATGGCTACACCTTC. Translation: CASRRGLEGCHGYTF. Using reference TRBV7-2 and TRBJ1-2 for the parts outside the CDR3, the full variable domain is GAGVSQSPSNKVTEKGKDVELRCDPISGHTALYWYRQSLGQGLEFLIYFQGNSAPDKSGLPSDRFSAERTGGSVSTLTIQRTQQEDSAVYLCASRRGLEGCHGYTFGSGTRLTVV.

The chain employs TRBV13 and TRBJ2-5; the D gene is possibly TRBD2 (5 bases). V shed 0 bases and J shed 5 bases, with 10 bases lying between them. This CDR3 is 14 amino acids long. Germline values: CDR1 PRHDT, CDR2 FYEKMQ (reference sequence). CDR3 nucleotide sequence: TGTGCCAGCAGCTTAGGGCGGGCGGCGGAGACCCAGTACTTC. Its protein product is CASSLGRAAETQYF.

Note on this clone: Other DNA sequences in this sample translate to the same CDR3. V usage is TRBV12-5 and J usage is TRBJ1-5; D might be TRBD1 (5 bases). V was trimmed by 6 bases and J by 4 bases, leaving 10 bases between them. Germline V gives CDR1 LGHNT, CDR2 FRNRAP. CDR3 size: 13 residues. For the CDR3, the DNA is TGTGCTAGTGGCCCGGACATAAATCAGCCCCAGCATTTT. Amino acids: CASGPDINQPQHF.

The table lists this clone with a count of one. This sequence joins TRBV5-4 and TRBJ1-1; 8 positions agree with TRBD1. Germline lookup yields CDR1 SGHNT and CDR2 YYREEE (reference sequence). Trimming took 2 bases from V and 1 from J; bases not matched to a gene: 1. CDR3 length: 14 amino acids. This CDR3 reads CASSLGTGNTEAFF. The CDR3 DNA sequence: TGTGCCAGCAGCTTAGGGACAGGGAACACTGAAGCTTTCTTT.

This clone showed up just a few times. The rearrangement uses TRBV2 and TRBJ1-6; D is uncertain. The CDR3 has 14 amino acids. Trimming stripped 6 bases from V and 4 bases from J, with 10 bases between. The germline gives CDR1 SNHLY, CDR2 FYNNEI. CDR3 in DNA: TGTGCCAGCAGGGGAACGGAGTATAATTCACCCCTCCACTTT. Residues: CASRGTEYNSPLHF.

CDR3 sequence reads: CSVEGQGDEKLFF. As DNA, the CDR3 is TGCAGCGTTGAGGGACAGGGGGATGAAAAACTGTTTTTT. The rearrangement joins TRBV29-1 to TRBJ1-4; 11 bases align to TRBD1. CDR1 and CDR2 (germline): SQVTM, ANQGSEA. CDR3 size: 13 residues. V shed 3 bases and J 6 bases; nucleotides not matched to a gene: 0.

A few counts support this clone. The gene calls are TRBV5-6 and TRBJ2-2; TRBD1 might be the D (7 bases). The V end was cut by 1 base, the J end by 4 bases, with 17 bases between. This CDR3 region has 17 residues. Germline CDR1 and CDR2: SGHDT and YYEEEE. CDR3 bases: TGTGCCAGCAGCTTGTGGCAACAGGGGAGGTTCACCGGGGAGCTGTTTTTT. This encodes CASSLWQQGRFTGELFF.

This clone was counted a single time. The chain employs TRBV7-9 and TRBJ1-1; 7 bases are a match to TRBD1. The germline V gene has CDR1 SEHNR and CDR2 FQNEAQ (reference sequence). V shed 6 bases, J shed 8 bases, and the junction held 12 bases outside the gene matches. The CDR3 runs to 14 residues. The CDR3 nucleotides are TGTGCCAGCAGTCCAGGGCAGGGGGTAGTGGAAGCTTTCTTT. The encoded protein is CASSPGQGVVEAFF. Supplemented by reference TRBV7-9 and TRBJ1-1, the full variable domain reads DTGVSQNPRHKITKRGQNVTFRCDPISEHNRLYWYRQTLGQGPEFLTYFQNEAQLEKSRLLSDRFSAERPKGSFSTLEIQRTEQGDSAMYLCASSPGQGVVEAFFGQGTRLTVV.

V usage is TRBV9 and J usage is TRBJ1-2; TRBD1 is a possible D gene (6 bases). Germline V gene sequence: CDR1 SGDLS, CDR2 YYNGEE. CDR3 size: 14 residues. V dropped 4 bases and J dropped 4 bases, with 14 bases sitting between them. For the CDR3, the DNA is TGTGCCAGCAGCCCCCAACAGGGCGCCTATGGCTACACCTTC. This codes for CASSPQQGAYGYTF.

The chain has TRBV6-1 and TRBJ1-1; D unresolved. This CDR3 spans 15 amino acids. With 6 bases removed from V and 1 base from J, the gap between germline ends came to 15 bases. Germline V CDR1 and CDR2: MNHNS, SASEGT. The DNA of the CDR3 is TGTGCCAGCAGACTGTTGGAGGGAGGGAACACTGAAGCTTTCTTT. It is translated as CASRLLEGGNTEAFF.